The 14 T cell receptor beta chains below were found in one sample sequenced in a study of T cells after posttransplantation cyclophosphamide. Sequencing was performed with immunoSEQ multiplex PCR; in TCRdb, only in-frame clones are kept and a portion is missing. The sample consists of some 30,000 clones, 90% to 95% of them appearing once. The naive gate required viable CD3+CD4+ or CD3+CD8+ cells with CCR7+CD45RA+CD45RO-CD95-CD27+CD28+ phenotype. Source material: naive CD4+ T cells sorted from blood. All receptors come from a man aged 25 to 40 in good health and a related stem cell transplant donor.

This chain uses TRBV7-2 with TRBJ1-2; TRBD1 might be the D (6 bases). CDR3 length: 15 amino acids. CDR1 and CDR2 (germline): SGHTA, FQGNSA. Trimming removed 7 bases from V and 2 bases from J, with 17 bases in between. The CDR3 nucleotides are TGTGCCAGCACCCTTTCTCAGGGGACGAACTATGGCTACACCTTC. Amino acid sequence: CASTLSQGTNYGYTF.

This chain uses TRBV7-9 with TRBJ2-3, with TRBD2 as a possible D gene (5 bases). The CDR3 totals 13 residues. V was trimmed by 6 bases and J by 12 bases, leaving 19 bases between them. Germline CDR1 SEHNR, CDR2 FQNEAQ (reference sequence). CDR3 sequence (DNA): TGTGCCAGCAGTCCCAGTGTTAGCCTAGCTCAGTATTTT. Protein product: CASSPSVSLAQYF.

This clone was recorded once. The chain joins TRBV7-9 to TRBJ2-1, with 9 bases aligning to TRBD2. Germline V gives CDR1 SEHNR, CDR2 FQNEAQ (reference sequence). V lost 10 bases, J lost 8 bases, and 12 bases stayed unmatched. The CDR3 is made up of 14 amino acids. The CDR3 here is CATSLRGGRDEQFF. CDR3 nucleotides: TGTGCCACTAGTTTGCGGGGGGGCCGGGATGAGCAGTTCTTC.

The chain joins TRBV9 to TRBJ1-1; unclear D gene. The CDR3 contains 13 residues. Trimming shortened V by 3 bases and J by 0 bases, and 6 bases separated the two germline ends. Germline values: CDR1 SGDLS, CDR2 YYNGEE. CDR3 nucleotides: TGTGCCAGCAGCGCCGACATGAACACTGAAGCTTTCTTT. Encoded protein: CASSADMNTEAFF.

The chain is built from TRBV6-6 and TRBJ1-2; no clear D gene. The germline V gene encodes CDR1 MNHNY and CDR2 SVGAGI (reference sequence). CDR3 size: 13 residues. V was cut by 6 bases and J by 3 bases, with 11 bases left in between. CDR3 nucleotide sequence: TGTGCCAGCAGGAGGGCAGTCCACTATGGCTACACCTTC. Its protein product is CASRRAVHYGYTF.

A remark on this clone: An end of the junction differs from the germline gene, which may be a read error. The rearrangement links TRBV7-9 to TRBJ2-7; weak D call: TRBD1 (6 bases). Germline V lookup: CDR1 SEHNR, CDR2 FQNEAQ (reference sequence). This CDR3 has 11 residues. This CDR3 reads CASSSPGDTVF. CDR3 bases: TGTGCCAGCAGCTCCCCCGGGGACACCGTCTTC.

This sequence joins TRBV27 and TRBJ2-7, with TRBD1 matching over 7 bases. Trimming removed 8 bases from V and 2 bases from J; junction bases left unmatched: 6. The germline gives CDR1 MNHEY, CDR2 SMNVEV (reference sequence). This CDR3 comprises 13 residues. The CDR3 spells CASRRQGPYEQYF. The CDR3 DNA is TGTGCCAGCCGTAGACAGGGCCCCTACGAGCAGTACTTC.

This clone was seen just once. V and J are TRBV5-1 and TRBJ2-4; D is ambiguous. The CDR3 loop spans 14 amino acids. CDR1 is SGHRS, CDR2 YFSETQ, per germline. The V end was cut by 5 bases, the J end by 7 bases, with 16 bases between. CDR3 DNA sequence: TGCGCCAGCAGTCGCCCTGAGAATCGGAACATTCAGTACTTC. It specifies CASSRPENRNIQYF.

CDR3 residues: CASSRNRINEKLFF. For the CDR3, the DNA is TGTGCCAGCAGTCGCAATAGAATTAATGAAAAACTGTTTTTT. The chain recombines TRBV2 with TRBJ1-4, with D uncertain. V lost 5 bases to trimming and J lost 4 bases, with 11 bases between them. The CDR3 runs 14 residues. Germline loops: CDR1 SNHLY, CDR2 FYNNEI.

This clone was found a few times. V is TRBV10-3 and J is TRBJ1-2; D unclear. The length of the CDR3 is 15 residues. V was cut by 2 bases and J by 0 bases, with 10 bases left in between. Looked up from germline, CDR1 is ENHRY and CDR2 is SYGVKD. The CDR3 spells CAISELPHANYGYTF. The DNA for the CDR3 is TGTGCCATCAGTGAGCTCCCACACGCTAACTATGGCTACACCTTC.

V and J are TRBV29-1 and TRBJ2-7; possibly TRBD1 for D (6 bases). Germline V gene lookup returns CDR1 SQVTM and CDR2 ANQGSEA. V lost 0 bases and J lost 5, with 14 bases in between. The CDR3 extends over 14 amino acids. The CDR3 nucleotides read TGCAGCGTTGAAGAAACCGGGACACGGGACGAGCAGTACTTC. Residues: CSVEETGTRDEQYF.

V gene TRBV28 combines with J gene TRBJ1-2; 7 nucleotides align to TRBD1. This CDR3 is 15 amino acids long. With 4 bases clipped from V and 4 bases from J, the junction kept 9 bases outside the gene matches. Germline lookup yields CDR1 MDHEN and CDR2 SYDVKM. This chain's CDR3 is CASSSYRGEGYGYTF. The CDR3 region has the DNA TGTGCCAGCAGTTCTTACAGGGGAGAGGGCTATGGCTACACCTTC.

The CDR3, as DNA: TGCGCCAGCAGTGCCGGGACAGGGGTGGAGACCCAGTACTTC. Protein: CASSAGTGVETQYF. The chain employs TRBV10-2 and TRBJ2-5; 10 bases map to TRBD1. The J segment lost 5 bases and the V segment lost 4 bases, leaving 4 bases of the junction unmatched. The CDR3 consists of 14 residues. CDR1 and CDR2 from the germline V gene are WSHSY and SAAADI.

The V call is TRBV2, the J call TRBJ2-2; weak D call: TRBD2 (7 bases). Germline values: CDR1 SNHLY, CDR2 FYNNEI. Trimming left V 2 bases short and J 3 bases short, with 16 bases between. The CDR3 is 17 amino acids. DNA for the CDR3: TGTGCCAGCAGTGAACCCCTTGCGGGGGCCCACACCGGGGAGCTGTTTTTT. The encoded protein is CASSEPLAGAHTGELFF. The variable domain in full, with the rest retrieved from reference TRBV2 and TRBJ2-2, is EPEVTQTPSHQVTQMGQEVILRCVPISNHLYFYWYRQILGQKVEFLVSFYNNEISEKSEIFDDQFSVERPDGSNFTLKIRSTKLEDSAMYFCASSEPLAGAHTGELFFGEGSRLTVL.